The present entry profiles one T cell receptor (beta chain) with its context. This specimen comes from a study of shared clonotypes between healthy human individuals. CDR3 length: 15 amino acids. Trimming took 1 base from V and 3 from J, leaving 14 bases between them. The protocol was immunoSEQ multiplex PCR, while the TCRdb copy is restricted to in-frame clones and leaves out a portion. The data show 950,000 to 1,300,000 clones, around four fifths seen once. Every contributor of samples was a Caucasian grown-up residing in Nashville, Tennessee. The origin of this receptor is a man younger than 35 in good health. The V and J genes are TRBV5-7 and TRBJ2-7, with D possibly matching TRBD1 (6 bases). Being an ORF, TRBV5-7 has a function that is uncertain. Sequences were obtained from memory CD4+ T cells sorted from blood. Subset here: CD45RA-negative fraction. CDR3 nucleotide sequence: TGTGCCAGCAGCTTGAAGGGGGAAAGAAGCTACGAGCAGTACTTC. It codes for CASSLKGERSYEQYF.